The 26 T cell receptor beta chains below were found in one sample sequenced in a study of CD8 T cells in ankylosing spondylitis. TCRdb independently ran MiXCR on the 5' RACE reads; one entry per CDR3 protein. The profile shows more than 150,000 distinct CDR3 sequences, 11% of them singletons. The sequenced material came from blood, either unsorted or a sorted T cell fraction (not recorded which). Receptors were obtained from a male donor with ankylosing spondylitis or in good health (not recorded which).

This clonotype was picked up many times. The gene calls are TRBV10-3 and TRBJ2-3, with TRBD2 identical over 13 bases. This CDR3 has 18 amino acids. The germline gives CDR1 ENHRY, CDR2 SYGVKD. J gave up 0 bases and V 3 bases, and 6 bases lay outside the gene matches. The CDR3 DNA follows: TGTGCCATCAGTGAATTACTAGCGGGAGGGCCAAGCACAGATACGCAGTATTTT. Protein: CAISELLAGGPSTDTQYF.

This clonotype was detected ten times or more. The rearrangement links TRBV28 to TRBJ1-1, with D hard to call. Germline V lookup: CDR1 MDHEN, CDR2 SYDVKM. CDR3 length: 15 amino acids. The V and J ends lost 3 bases and 1 base respectively, with 12 bases between them. DNA for the CDR3: TGTGCCAGCAGTTTGGGAGGACGGCCGAACACTGAAGCTTTCTTT. Residues: CASSLGGRPNTEAFF. The variable domain in full, completed from reference TRBV28 and TRBJ1-1, reads DVKVTQSSRYLVKRTGEKVFLECVQDMDHENMFWYRQDPGLGLRLIYFSYDVKMKEKGDIPEGYSVSREKKERFSLILESASTNQTSMYLCASSLGGRPNTEAFFGQGTRLTVV.

This clonotype has at least ten counts. V usage is TRBV12-3 or TRBV12-4 and J usage is TRBJ1-1; D may be TRBD1 (5 bases). The CDR3 runs to 13 residues. V lost 0 bases, J lost 3 bases, and 5 bases lay in between. CDR3 amino acids: CASSLAGDTEAFF. DNA for the CDR3: TGTGCCAGCAGTTTAGCAGGGGACACTGAAGCTTTCTTT.

Only a few counts were recorded for this clonotype. CDR3 sequence reads: CASSPNIGQGYEQYF. CDR3 coding DNA: TGTGCCAGCTCACCGAACATTGGGCAGGGCTACGAGCAGTACTTC. This sequence joins TRBV18 and TRBJ2-7, with D perhaps TRBD1 (5 bases). This CDR3 comprises 15 residues. Germline V lookup: CDR1 KGHSH, CDR2 LQKENI. The germline V and J ends were trimmed by 3 bases and 3 bases, with 15 bases remaining between them.

There are many counts of this clonotype. The rearrangement uses TRBV29-1 and TRBJ2-3; 8 positions agree with TRBD2. V trimming: 1 base; J trimming: 10 bases; junction bases outside the gene matches: 16. Germline V lookup: CDR1 SQVTM, CDR2 ANQGSEA. CDR3 length: 16 residues. The CDR3 bases are TGCAGCGTTGAAGTCTCAGGGGCGGGGGGCGCCGAGGCGCAGTATTTT. It encodes CSVEVSGAGGAEAQYF.

With regard to this clonotype: A much larger clone lies one base from this, so it may be a read error. This CDR3 is CASSPRTASNKPQHF. CDR3 nucleotides: TGTGCCAGCAGTCCCCGGACAGCGAGCAATAAGCCCCAGCATTTT. The V gene is TRBV27, the J gene TRBJ1-5; D might be TRBD1 (6 bases). This CDR3 region has 15 residues. Germline V gene sequence: CDR1 MNHEY, CDR2 SMNVEV (reference sequence).

This clonotype has a count of ten or more. The CDR3 nucleotides read TGCGCCAGCAGCCAAGATCCAGTGACTAGCGGGGTAGAAGGGCAGTACTTC. This gives the protein CASSQDPVTSGVEGQYF. The J gene is TRBJ2-7, the V gene TRBV4-1; 11 bases map to TRBD2. Trimming cost V 0 bases and J 9 bases; bases outside gene matches: 13. This CDR3 spans 17 amino acids. CDR1 is MGHRA, CDR2 YSYEKL, per germline.

This clonotype was seen ten or more times. The gene calls are TRBV20-1 and TRBJ2-3; 7 bases line up with TRBD2. CDR1 is DFQATT, CDR2 SNEGSKA, per germline (reference sequence). The V gene end was trimmed by 6 bases and the J gene end by 5 bases; junction bases not matched to a gene: 14. The CDR3 consists of 15 residues. CDR3: CSAIEFAGVRDTQYF. Here the CDR3 DNA reads TGCAGTGCCATCGAATTTGCGGGAGTTAGAGATACGCAGTATTTT.

This clonotype has a count of ten or more. This sequence joins TRBV20-1 and TRBJ2-1; D uncertain. The CDR3 contains 11 residues. Germline lookup yields CDR1 DFQATT and CDR2 SNEGSKA (reference sequence). V was pared by 6 bases and J by 2 bases, with 5 bases between. CDR3 sequence (DNA): TGCAGTGCCCCTACCTACAATGAGCAGTTCTTC. Encoded protein: CSAPTYNEQFF.

This clonotype was observed at least ten times. The rearrangement uses TRBV20-1 and TRBJ2-1; 9 nucleotides line up with TRBD2. CDR1 is DFQATT and CDR2 is SNEGSKA in the germline V gene (reference sequence). With V trimmed by 3 bases and J by 10 bases, 13 bases remained unmatched. This CDR3 has 15 residues. The CDR3 loop is CSASQLAGVPLEQFF. In DNA form, the CDR3 reads TGCAGTGCTAGTCAACTAGCGGGCGTCCCATTGGAGCAGTTCTTC.

This clonotype was detected a few times. The chain combines TRBV5-1 with TRBJ1-1, with 10 bases identical to TRBD1. The germline V gene has CDR1 SGHRS and CDR2 YFSETQ. V dropped 0 bases and J dropped 5; count of bases not matched to a gene: 7. The CDR3 has 16 residues. The CDR3 DNA follows: TGCGCCAGCAGCTTGGATGGGACAGGGGCGGGTACTGAAGCTTTCTTT. Amino acids: CASSLDGTGAGTEAFF.

This clonotype was observed a few times. The junction does not match germline at one end; this may be a read error. V and J are TRBV7-2 and TRBJ1-2; 7 bases agree with TRBD1. Germline V gene lookup returns CDR1 SGHTA and CDR2 FQGNSA. The CDR3 contains 13 residues. Here the CDR3 DNA reads TGTGCCAGCAGCCTAGCGGGACAGTCGGGCTACACCTTC. Translating gives CASSLAGQSGYTF. The whole variable domain, filled in from reference TRBV7-2 and TRBJ1-2, reads GAGVSQSPSNKVTEKGKDVELRCDPISGHTALYWYRQSLGQGLEFLIYFQGNSAPDKSGLPSDRFSAERTGGSVSTLTIQRTQQEDSAVYLCASSLAGQSGYTFGSGTRLTVV.

This chain links TRBV6-2 or TRBV6-3 with TRBJ2-1; 8 bases match TRBD2. The CDR3 contains 15 residues. The V segment lost 5 bases and the J segment 2 bases; nucleotides outside the gene matches: 5. The germline gives CDR1 MNHEY, CDR2 SVGEGT. CDR3 residues: CASSDYSGTYNEQFF. DNA of the CDR3: TGTGCCAGCAGTGACTATAGCGGGACCTACAATGAGCAGTTCTTC.

There are many counts of this clonotype. V is TRBV15 and J is TRBJ2-2; possibly TRBD1 for D (5 bases). The V end was cut by 4 bases, the J end by 6 bases, with 18 bases between. Germline values: CDR1 LNHNV, CDR2 YYDKDF (reference sequence). The CDR3 has 16 amino acids. The CDR3 nucleotides are TGTGCCACCAGCACTCAGGGCTTAGGAAGCGCCGGGGAGCTGTTTTTT. Its protein is CATSTQGLGSAGELFF.

This clonotype showed up many times. The CDR3 loop reads CASSLSAGSYNEQFF. CDR3 DNA: TGTGCCAGCAGCTTATCTGCCGGCTCCTACAATGAGCAGTTCTTC. V gene TRBV11-1 combines with J gene TRBJ2-1; D is undetermined. Germline-derived CDR1 and CDR2 are SGHAT and FQDESV (reference sequence). This CDR3 contains 15 residues. V was clipped by 2 bases and J by 0 bases, with 8 bases between them.

This chain connects TRBV11-2 to TRBJ2-7; 7 nucleotides line up with TRBD2. V gave up 8 bases and J gave up 3 bases; unmatched junction bases: 7. The CDR3 consists of 13 residues. Germline assignment: CDR1 SGHAT and CDR2 FQNNGV. In DNA form, the CDR3 reads TGTGCCAGCTCCCGAGCGGGACGCTACGAGCAGTACTTC. Translating it yields CASSRAGRYEQYF.

There are a few counts of this clonotype. V usage is TRBV5-1 and J usage is TRBJ2-1, with TRBD1 as a possible D gene (6 bases). Germline V lookup: CDR1 SGHRS, CDR2 YFSETQ. The CDR3 totals 13 residues. V gave up 2 bases and J gave up 8 bases, with 11 bases separating them. This CDR3 is CASSFTGLHEQFF. The CDR3 DNA reads TGCGCCAGCAGCTTCACAGGGCTACATGAGCAGTTCTTC.

This clonotype was detected many times. In DNA, the CDR3 is TGCAGTGCTCGTAGCGGATCTGCCCAAGAGACCCAGTACTTC. Its protein is CSARSGSAQETQYF. V usage is TRBV20-1 and J usage is TRBJ2-5, with D tentatively TRBD2 (6 bases). Trimming stripped 5 bases from V and 1 base from J, with 14 bases between. From germline, CDR1 is DFQATT and CDR2 SNEGSKA (reference sequence). This CDR3 has 14 residues.

This clonotype was detected many times. The chain employs TRBV5-1 and TRBJ2-1, with D tentatively TRBD1 or TRBD2 (7 bases each). The length of the CDR3 is 17 residues. Germline V gives CDR1 SGHRS, CDR2 YFSETQ. V was trimmed by 0 bases and J by 7 bases, leaving 20 bases between them. The CDR3 is CASSLALGGGAGNEQFF. In DNA, the CDR3 is TGCGCCAGCAGCTTGGCATTGGGAGGGGGCGCGGGAAATGAGCAGTTCTTC.

This clonotype came up once. Given a much more abundant clone one base away, this may be a read error. The V gene is TRBV5-1, the J gene TRBJ2-1; D is uncertain. The CDR3 sequence is 14 residues long. Germline V lookup: CDR1 SGHRS, CDR2 YFSETQ. The CDR3 spells CASSRLGFDNAQFF. CDR3 in DNA: TGCGCCAGCAGCCGCTTGGGATTCGACAATGCGCAGTTCTTC.

This clonotype came up many times. V and J are TRBV27 and TRBJ1-1; D is ambiguous. With 3 bases removed from V and 3 bases from J, the gap between germline ends came to 8 bases. Germline CDR1 and CDR2: MNHEY and SMNVEV (reference sequence). The CDR3 loop spans 13 amino acids. This chain's CDR3 is CASSFSRDTEAFF. CDR3 nucleotides: TGTGCCAGCAGTTTTTCGCGGGACACTGAAGCTTTCTTT.

In its sample, this clonotype was seen a few times. This chain joins TRBV27 and TRBJ1-1; 10 bases are a match to TRBD1. Trimming removed 6 bases from V and 6 bases from J; junction bases left unmatched: 10. From germline, CDR1 is MNHEY and CDR2 SMNVEV (reference sequence). This CDR3 spans 15 amino acids. The CDR3 bases are TGTGCCAGCAGCCAGCACCGGGACAGGGGTTCTGAAGCTTTCTTT. Its translation: CASSQHRDRGSEAFF.

This rearrangement joins TRBV7-9 to TRBJ1-1, with 9 bases that match TRBD1. The germline gives CDR1 SEHNR, CDR2 FQNEAQ (reference sequence). The CDR3 is 15 residues long. Trimming removed 4 bases from V and 1 base from J; junction bases left unmatched: 4. CDR3 DNA: TGTGCCAGCAGCTCCGGACAGGGGTGGAACACTGAAGCTTTCTTT. This encodes CASSSGQGWNTEAFF.

This clonotype has a count of ten or more. The chain carries TRBV4-2 and TRBJ1-6, with D perhaps TRBD1 (5 bases). V dropped 4 bases and J dropped 0 bases, with 19 bases sitting between them. Germline CDR1 is LGHNA and CDR2 is YNFKEQ. The CDR3 covers 19 residues. In DNA form, the CDR3 reads TGTGCCAGCAGCCCTGGGACTCCTCCGAGGACCTCCTATAATTCACCCCTCCACTTT. This sequence encodes CASSPGTPPRTSYNSPLHF.

This clonotype was detected many times. V usage is TRBV5-1 and J usage is TRBJ1-6; D possibly corresponds to TRBD1 (6 bases). The CDR3 totals 15 residues. Germline V gene lookup returns CDR1 SGHRS and CDR2 YFSETQ. Trimming stripped 0 bases from V and 4 bases from J, with 8 bases between. The CDR3 nucleotides read TGCGCCAGCAGCTTGGAAACAGGGTATAATTCACCCCTCCACTTT. Residues: CASSLETGYNSPLHF.

In its sample, this clonotype was seen once. Since a much larger clone is just one base distant, this may be a read error. V and J are TRBV28 and TRBJ2-1, with D perhaps TRBD1 (6 bases). Germline CDR1 is MDHEN and CDR2 is SYDVKM. The CDR3 loop spans 15 amino acids. The CDR3, as DNA: TGTGCCAGCAGTTCCCTGAATCAGGGGTGGAATGAGCAGCTCTTC. Its protein product is CASSSLNQGWNEQLF.